The 3 T cell receptor beta chains given below trace back to one sample, sequenced in a study of control samples from healthy donors and cancer patients (dated by TCRdb to about 2020). Libraries were made using the immunoSEQ multiplex PCR assay. This immuneACCESS table, as held by TCRdb, lists in-frame sequences with V and J called but not all clones. Of the missing ones, under half trace to an unresolved V gene in checked studies; the others have no known cause. The sample table lists around 200,000 clones, roughly 91% of them with a count of one. The top ten constitute 1.5% of the sample. The specimen was blood. The receptors shown here come from a woman aged 30 to 39 in good health.

The rearrangement joins TRBV19 to TRBJ1-1, with D possibly being TRBD1 (6 bases). Trimming cost V 5 bases and J 0 bases, with 10 bases left between them. The CDR3 is made up of 14 amino acids. Germline V lookup: CDR1 LNHDA, CDR2 SQIVND (reference sequence). DNA of the CDR3: TGTGCCAGTAGTCACAGGGTTTTGAACACTGAAGCTTTCTTT. Amino acids: CASSHRVLNTEAFF.

The V and J genes are TRBV18 and TRBJ2-5, with D tentatively TRBD2 (6 bases). The V and J ends lost 4 bases and 2 bases respectively, with 8 bases between them. This CDR3 comprises 13 residues. From germline, CDR1 is KGHSH and CDR2 LQKENI. This CDR3 is CASSRGLQETQYF. The CDR3 nucleotides are TGTGCCAGCTCACGGGGACTGCAAGAGACCCAGTACTTC. The complete variable domain, with remaining parts taken from reference TRBV18 and TRBJ2-5, reads NAGVMQNPRHLVRRRGQEARLRCSPMKGHSHVYWYRQLPEEGLKFMVYLQKENIIDESGMPKERFSAEFPKEGPSILRIQQVVRGDSAAYFCASSRGLQETQYFGPGTRLLVL.

The chain combines TRBV7-6 with TRBJ2-1; 12 bases align to TRBD2. Germline CDR1 and CDR2: SGHVS and FNYEAQ. With 1 base clipped from V and 6 bases from J, the junction kept 4 bases outside the gene matches. This CDR3 region has 16 residues. CDR3 amino acids: CASSLGGTSGSNEQFF. CDR3 nucleotide sequence: TGTGCCAGCAGCTTAGGAGGGACTAGCGGGTCCAATGAGCAGTTCTTC.